This T cell receptor (beta chain) was recorded in a study of T cells in Graves' hyperthyroidism and ophthalmopathy. Study conclusions and caveats: The authors' 13 V-J model separated ophthalmopathy from stable hyperthyroidism. Blood also contained most expanded thyroid clonotypes above 0.001.

Researchers barred patients who had uncontrolled infection, other autoimmune disease, pregnancy or lactation. Diagnoses rested on clinical symptoms, serum thyroxine and TRAb, thyroid ultrasound and orbital computed tomography. Per germline, CDR1 LNHDA and CDR2 SQIVND (reference sequence). The CDR3 contains 14 residues. Trimming shortened V by 7 bases and J by 0 bases, and 7 bases separated the two germline ends. This clonotype has at least ten counts. Its cognate antigen is unknown. Template material for amplifying TCR beta CDR3 regions consisted of RNA transcripts. First-round RT-PCR of the TCR CDR3 relied on the HTBI primer set. Via MiXCR, TCRdb re-called the multiplex PCR reads, giving one row per CDR3 protein. This table holds 490,000 or so distinct CDR3 sequences, 46% found once.

This clonotype was obtained from an adult woman with Graves' disease, either hyperthyroidism or ophthalmopathy (not recorded which). The specimen was peripheral blood or thyroid tissue (not recorded which). The rearrangement uses TRBV19 and TRBJ2-6; D is uncertain. CDR3 DNA sequence: TGTGCCAGTACAGAGAGCTCTGGGGCCAACGTCCTGACTTTC. It translates to CASTESSGANVLTF.